This TCR beta chain was found in a study of identical twins. Study-wide points: Insertions were fewer in abundant cord blood beta clonotypes, whereas memory repertoires showed none of this pattern.

From germline, CDR1 is MNHEY and CDR2 SVGAGI. The CDR3 spans 18 residues. V trimming: 0 bases; J trimming: 1 base; junction bases outside the gene matches: 2. Unique molecular identifiers were present on cDNA, and template switching added a universal primer site. TCRdb passed the 5' RACE reads through MiXCR, listing each CDR3 protein once. Altogether roughly 490,000 distinct CDR3 sequences are present, roughly an eighth being singletons, with the ten largest covering about 0.97%. With regard to this clonotype: The antigen is undetermined.

A further study also used this sample, focusing on yellow fever vaccine responses in identical twins.

Specimen: CD4+ T cells sorted from blood. The chain has TRBV6-5 and TRBJ2-1, with 14 bases aligning to TRBD2. The clonotype originates from a woman aged 18-29 years in good health. The CDR3 loop is CASSYSGLAGGSYNEQFF. The CDR3 DNA sequence: TGTGCCAGCAGTTACTCCGGACTAGCGGGGGGATCCTACAATGAGCAGTTCTTC.